Shown below are 32 T cell receptor beta chains from a single sample sequenced in a study of T cell repertoires in cytomegalovirus infection. TCRdb re-called the reads with MiXCR, one entry per CDR3 protein. This sample has 250,000 to 300,000 distinct CDR3 sequences; under 25% occur once, and the top ten carry about 21%. The antigens for these receptors are not known. The specimen comprised cultured PBMCs, sampled from culture after CMV antigen stimulation. The origin of the receptors is a human donor in good health (CMV status not recorded). Some clones in this sample may be carry-over from other donors' samples.

This clonotype occurred a few times. The V call is TRBV29-1, the J call TRBJ1-2; no reliable D call. Germline CDR1 SQVTM, CDR2 ANQGSEA. The CDR3 has 12 amino acids. The V end lost 4 bases, the J end lost 8 bases, and 14 bases lay between the germline ends. In nucleotides, the CDR3 is TGCAGCGTTGCCTCCCTCGGGTTGGGCTACACCTTC. Its protein product is CSVASLGLGYTF.

The chain has TRBV11-3 and TRBJ2-3; D unresolved. The germline gives CDR1 SGHNT, CDR2 YENEEA. The germline V and J ends were trimmed by 7 bases and 2 bases, with 4 bases remaining between them. The length of the CDR3 is 11 residues. The CDR3 protein is CASMVTDTQYF. The CDR3 DNA reads TGTGCCAGCATGGTCACAGATACGCAGTATTTT.

This clonotype occurred many times. The V gene is TRBV20-1, the J gene TRBJ2-1; TRBD2 agrees at 10 bases. The CDR3 runs to 16 residues. From germline, CDR1 is DFQATT and CDR2 SNEGSKA (reference sequence). The V and J ends lost 2 bases and 6 bases, in that order; junction bases with no gene match: 10. CDR3 sequence reads: CSARKREGLLGNEQFF. In DNA, the CDR3 is TGCAGTGCTAGAAAGCGGGAGGGCCTCCTAGGCAATGAGCAGTTCTTC.

There are many counts of this clonotype. The chain is built from TRBV7-2 and TRBJ2-7; unclear D gene. The V gene lost 2 bases and the J gene lost 2 bases, with 13 bases spanning the gap. The germline gives CDR1 SGHTA, CDR2 FQGNSA. This CDR3 comprises 15 residues. This chain's CDR3 is CASSLIDPPTYEQYF. Written as DNA, the CDR3 is TGTGCCAGCAGCTTAATCGACCCTCCTACCTACGAGCAGTACTTC.

The V and J genes are TRBV12-3 or TRBV12-4 and TRBJ2-2; unclear D gene. The V and J ends lost 7 bases and 0 bases respectively, with 15 bases between them. This CDR3 comprises 16 residues. CDR3 sequence reads: CASTLALSANTGELFF. The CDR3 nucleotides are TGTGCCAGCACCTTAGCCCTCTCCGCGAACACCGGGGAGCTGTTTTTT.

This chain links TRBV12-3 or TRBV12-4 with TRBJ1-3, with D possibly being TRBD1 (5 bases). Between the trimmed V and J ends, which lost 6 bases and 0 bases, there was a span of 15 bases. CDR3 length equals 16 residues. The chain's CDR3 is CASSTGTGLSGNTIYF. The CDR3 DNA sequence: TGTGCCAGCAGCACTGGGACGGGACTCTCTGGAAACACCATATATTTT.

This clonotype appeared a few times. The CDR3 reads CSLVMAGTDTQYF. CDR3 in DNA: TGCAGTTTGGTAATGGCGGGCACAGATACGCAGTATTTT. The chain uses TRBV29-1 and TRBJ2-3; D is uncertain. The CDR3 length is 13 residues. From germline, CDR1 is SQVTM and CDR2 ANQGSEA.

This clonotype was detected a few times. This chain links TRBV7-9 with TRBJ1-3; D remains ambiguous. Germline assignment: CDR1 SEHNR and CDR2 FQNEAQ (reference sequence). There are 15 residues in the CDR3. Between the trimmed V and J ends, which lost 6 bases and 1 base, there was a span of 13 bases. The CDR3 is CASRNGTRSGNTIYF. Here the CDR3 DNA reads TGTGCCAGCAGGAACGGCACTCGATCTGGAAACACCATATATTTT.

The chain employs TRBV25-1 and TRBJ1-1; D unclear. The CDR3 extends over 13 amino acids. Deletions cut 4 bases from V and 0 bases from J, with 6 bases between. Germline CDR1 is MGHDK and CDR2 is SYGVNS. CDR3 in amino acids: CASSVGVNTEAFF. The CDR3 coding sequence is TGTGCCAGCAGTGTAGGCGTGAACACTGAAGCTTTCTTT.

In its sample, this clonotype was seen a few times. This sequence joins TRBV11-2 and TRBJ1-1; 8 positions agree with TRBD1. Germline values: CDR1 SGHAT, CDR2 FQNNGV. This CDR3 is 15 amino acids long. V gave up 5 bases and J gave up 4 bases; unmatched junction bases: 9. Here the CDR3 reads CASSHGQGGFTEAFF. DNA of the CDR3: TGTGCCAGCAGCCATGGACAGGGAGGTTTCACTGAAGCTTTCTTT.

The V and J genes are TRBV4-3 and TRBJ2-7, with D possibly matching TRBD2 (6 bases). Germline V CDR1 and CDR2: LGHNA, YSLEER. The V and J ends lost 0 bases and 5 bases respectively, with 8 bases between them. This CDR3 contains 13 residues. CDR3 residues: CASSQDRGNEQYF. DNA of the CDR3: TGCGCCAGCAGCCAAGACCGGGGGAACGAGCAGTACTTC.

This clonotype was observed many times. V and J are TRBV25-1 and TRBJ2-1, with TRBD1 identical over 7 bases. The CDR3 contains 14 residues. Per germline, CDR1 MGHDK and CDR2 SYGVNS. With 2 bases clipped from V and 2 bases from J, the junction kept 0 bases outside the gene matches. DNA for the CDR3: TGTGCCAGCAGTGAAGGGACAGCCTACAATGAGCAGTTCTTC. Protein sequence: CASSEGTAYNEQFF.

The chain recombines TRBV11-2 with TRBJ2-1, with D possibly matching TRBD2 (5 bases). The length of the CDR3 is 15 residues. The germline V and J ends were trimmed by 1 base and 3 bases, with 10 bases remaining between them. Germline lookup yields CDR1 SGHAT and CDR2 FQNNGV. The DNA of the CDR3 is TGTGCCAGCAGCTTAGGGCTAGCTGTCTACAATGAGCAGTTCTTC. This gives the protein CASSLGLAVYNEQFF.

This clonotype was seen many times. J is TRBJ2-1 and V is TRBV6-5; 9 nucleotides agree with TRBD2. Germline values: CDR1 MNHEY, CDR2 SVGAGI. The CDR3 consists of 20 residues. V shed 8 bases and J 2 bases; nucleotides not matched to a gene: 22. The CDR3 nucleotides are TGTGCCAGCCAGACAGATAGCTGCGGGAGGGCCGAGGGCGCCTACAATGAGCAGTTCTTC. Residues: CASQTDSCGRAEGAYNEQFF.

This rearrangement joins TRBV7-9 to TRBJ2-2; no definite D call. This CDR3 comprises 13 residues. The V end lost 5 bases, the J end lost 7 bases, and 11 bases lay between the germline ends. Germline V gene sequence: CDR1 SEHNR, CDR2 FQNEAQ (reference sequence). CDR3 loop: CASSESGVGELFF. CDR3 DNA sequence: TGTGCCAGCAGCGAAAGTGGTGTCGGGGAGCTGTTTTTT. Based on the CDR3 plus reference TRBV7-9 and TRBJ2-2, the full variable domain is DTGVSQNPRHKITKRGQNVTFRCDPISEHNRLYWYRQTLGQGPEFLTYFQNEAQLEKSRLLSDRFSAERPKGSFSTLEIQRTEQGDSAMYLCASSESGVGELFFGEGSRLTVL.

This clonotype was seen many times. The chain uses TRBV7-2 and TRBJ1-6; D gene ambiguous. CDR1 SGHTA and CDR2 FQGNSA come from the germline V gene. V lost 5 bases to trimming and J lost 7 bases, with 9 bases between them. CDR3 size: 13 residues. CDR3: CASSAQMNSPLHF. CDR3 coding DNA: TGTGCCAGCAGCGCCCAAATGAATTCACCCCTCCACTTT. The full variable domain, in which reference TRBV7-2 and TRBJ1-6 provide the parts outside the CDR3, is GAGVSQSPSNKVTEKGKDVELRCDPISGHTALYWYRQSLGQGLEFLIYFQGNSAPDKSGLPSDRFSAERTGGSVSTLTIQRTQQEDSAVYLCASSAQMNSPLHFGNGTRLTVT.

In this sample, this clonotype turned up many times. V is TRBV6-5 and J is TRBJ2-2, with 7 nucleotides matching TRBD1. Germline trimming cut 6 bases from V and 2 bases from J; bases unmatched to any gene: 6. The CDR3 spans 15 residues. Germline-derived CDR1 and CDR2 are MNHEY and SVGAGI. Written as DNA, the CDR3 is TGTGCCAGCAGCCCAGGGGACAGAAACACCGGGGAGCTGTTTTTT. Its protein product is CASSPGDRNTGELFF.

The table lists this clonotype with many counts. The chain links TRBV20-1 to TRBJ2-3, with D uncertain. The V gene lost 6 bases and the J gene lost 4 bases, with 11 bases spanning the gap. This CDR3 comprises 12 residues. Germline CDR1 DFQATT, CDR2 SNEGSKA (reference sequence). CDR3 DNA: TGCAGTGCCAGGAGTACCGCAGATACGCAGTATTTT. Residues: CSARSTADTQYF.

The rearrangement joins TRBV20-1 to TRBJ2-2, with 7 bases matching TRBD1. V lost 5 bases and J lost 5; bases outside the gene matches: 5. CDR3 length: 13 residues. The germline CDR1 and CDR2 sequences are DFQATT and SNEGSKA (reference sequence). The CDR3 nucleotides are TGCAGTGCTGGACGGACAGGAACCGGGGAGCTGTTTTTT. Translation: CSAGRTGTGELFF.

V is TRBV4-1 and J is TRBJ2-2; TRBD2 matches at 8 bases. V trimming: 4 bases; J trimming: 6 bases; junction bases outside the gene matches: 7. The CDR3 runs 15 residues. Germline lookup yields CDR1 MGHRA and CDR2 YSYEKL. Written as DNA, the CDR3 is TGCGCCAGCAGCCTTAGCGGGATCGCTGCCGGGGAGCTGTTTTTT. Translation gives CASSLSGIAAGELFF.

This clonotype was detected a few times. The genes are TRBV2 and TRBJ1-6; D ambiguous. The CDR3 covers 13 residues. Looked up from germline, CDR1 is SNHLY and CDR2 is FYNNEI. Trimming shortened V by 4 bases and J by 5 bases, and 6 bases separated the two germline ends. The CDR3 DNA is TGTGCCAGCAGTGTTGATAATAATTCACCCCTCCACTTT. Translated, it gives CASSVDNNSPLHF.

The gene calls are TRBV3-1 and TRBJ2-1; 11 bases map to TRBD2. Trimming removed 4 bases from V and 3 bases from J; junction bases left unmatched: 11. Germline CDR1 and CDR2: LGHDT and YNNKEL (reference sequence). The CDR3 covers 18 residues. CDR3 coding DNA: TGTGCCAGCAGCCTGGGACGACTAGCGGGAAGCGGCTACAATGAGCAGTTCTTC. The encoded protein is CASSLGRLAGSGYNEQFF.

The table lists this clonotype with a few counts. This chain uses TRBV10-3 with TRBJ2-7; the match to TRBD2 covers 15 bases. With V trimmed by 6 bases and J by 6 bases, 3 bases remained unmatched. Germline values: CDR1 ENHRY, CDR2 SYGVKD. This CDR3 has 14 amino acids. This CDR3 reads CAIRPGLAGGEQYF. The CDR3 nucleotides read TGTGCCATCAGACCGGGACTAGCGGGAGGCGAGCAGTACTTC.

This clonotype came up many times. The V and J genes are TRBV15 and TRBJ2-3, with 10 nucleotides matching TRBD2. The CDR3 length is 18 residues. The germline V gene encodes CDR1 LNHNV and CDR2 YYDKDF (reference sequence). J gave up 2 bases and V 0 bases, and 8 bases lay outside the gene matches. The CDR3 protein is CATSRDHRTSGTTDTQYF. The CDR3 DNA sequence: TGTGCCACCAGCAGAGATCATAGGACTAGCGGAACCACAGATACGCAGTATTTT. The full variable domain, completed using reference TRBV15 and TRBJ2-3, is DAMVIQNPRYQVTQFGKPVTLSCSQTLNHNVMYWYQQKSSQAPKLLFHYYDKDFNNEADTPDNFQSRRPNTSFCFLDIRSPGLGDTAMYLCATSRDHRTSGTTDTQYFGPGTRLTVL.

This clonotype was counted at least ten times. This chain uses TRBV7-8 with TRBJ2-7; 9 bases map to TRBD2. V lost 2 bases, J lost 4 bases, and 9 bases stayed unmatched. Germline loops: CDR1 SGHVS, CDR2 FQNEAQ. The CDR3 runs 16 residues. DNA of the CDR3: TGTGCCAGCAGCTTATTTGATATGCGGGAGGGTTACGAGCAGTACTTC. Amino acids: CASSLFDMREGYEQYF. The variable domain in full, with the rest retrieved from reference TRBV7-8 and TRBJ2-7, is GAGVSQSPRYKVAKRGQDVALRCDPISGHVSLFWYQQALGQGPEFLTYFQNEAQLDKSGLPSDRFFAERPEGSVSTLKIQRTQQEDSAVYLCASSLFDMREGYEQYFGPGTRLTVT.

The V and J genes are TRBV6-5 and TRBJ2-3, with D unclear. Germline V gives CDR1 MNHEY, CDR2 SVGAGI. The CDR3 totals 13 residues. Trimming pared 5 bases from V and 3 bases from J, leaving 9 bases between. The CDR3, as DNA: TGTGCCAGCAGTGACCGGAGTACAGATACGCAGTATTTT. Amino acid sequence: CASSDRSTDTQYF.

The chain combines TRBV15 with TRBJ2-6; TRBD2 is a possible D gene (6 bases). The V and J ends lost 1 base and 4 bases respectively, with 8 bases between them. CDR3 length: 15 residues. Germline V gene sequence: CDR1 LNHNV, CDR2 YYDKDF (reference sequence). The CDR3 protein is CATSRGGDGANVLTF. The CDR3 DNA sequence: TGTGCCACCAGCAGAGGGGGGGACGGGGCCAACGTCCTGACTTTC.

V and J are TRBV9 and TRBJ2-7; a possible D gene is TRBD2 (5 bases). CDR1 and CDR2 (germline): SGDLS, YYNGEE. The ends were cut back, 0 bases at V and 2 bases at J, with 12 bases in the middle. The CDR3 spans 15 residues. CDR3 sequence reads: CASSVGVGLTYEQYF. The DNA of the CDR3 is TGTGCCAGCAGCGTAGGTGTCGGACTCACCTACGAGCAGTACTTC.

The chain uses TRBV11-2 and TRBJ2-2; no clear D. In germline, CDR1 is SGHAT, CDR2 FQNNGV. This CDR3 is 16 amino acids long. Trimming took 2 bases from V and 6 from J, leaving 16 bases between them. CDR3 in amino acids: CASSLSGIERAGELFF. The CDR3, as DNA: TGTGCCAGCAGCTTATCAGGCATCGAAAGGGCCGGGGAGCTGTTTTTT.

This clonotype was observed at least ten times. The chain employs TRBV7-8 and TRBJ2-1, with 9 bases identical to TRBD2. V was clipped by 5 bases and J by 1 base; unmatched bases: 6. CDR1 is SGHVS, CDR2 FQNEAQ, per germline. CDR3 size: 16 residues. The CDR3 nucleotides read TGTGCCAGCAGCGAGAGACTAGCGGCATCCTACAATGAGCAGTTCTTC. This translates into CASSERLAASYNEQFF.

This clonotype was detected many times. The chain couples TRBV7-2 to TRBJ1-5; D call uncertain. Between the trimmed V and J ends, which lost 3 bases and 0 bases, there was a span of 9 bases. This CDR3 has 15 amino acids. Per the germline V gene, CDR1 is SGHTA and CDR2 is FQGNSA. The CDR3 loop reads CASSFGSDSNQPQHF. DNA for the CDR3: TGTGCCAGCAGCTTCGGTTCGGATAGCAATCAGCCCCAGCATTTT.

This clonotype was seen a handful of times. This sequence joins TRBV12-3 or TRBV12-4 and TRBJ1-5; no clear D gene. CDR3 length: 16 amino acids. V lost 2 bases to trimming and J lost 5 bases, with 16 bases between them. CDR3 DNA sequence: TGTGCCAGCAGTTTATCGGGTAGGGCAGGCGATCAGCCCCAGCATTTT. Encoded protein: CASSLSGRAGDQPQHF.